The T cell receptor beta chain described here comes from a study of CD4+ T cells in melanoma. Overall study results and limits: Neoantigen-specific CD4+ T cells in melanoma reportedly had diverse differentiation states. CD8+ T cell, macrophage and B cell function reportedly correlated with neoantigen-specific CD4+ T cells.

Germline V lookup: CDR1 MNHNY, CDR2 SVGAGI (reference sequence). Trimming removed 6 bases from V and 5 bases from J, with 22 bases in between. The CDR3 covers 16 residues. Measured with immunoSEQ multiplex PCR; TCRdb has only the in-frame clones, and not every one. The data hold under 20,000 clones, with 65% to 85% observed a single time. This clone was detected once. What it binds is unknown. Sequenced input: cells from a culture (not recorded whether cultured in vitro). This chain connects TRBV6-6 to TRBJ2-5; D might be TRBD1 (5 bases). This receptor was taken from a human donor with melanoma. DNA of the CDR3: TGTGCCAGCAGCCACCGAACAGGCCGAAACCCTGAGACCCAGTACTTC. It yields the protein CASSHRTGRNPETQYF.